These T cell receptor beta chains were read from a single sample in a study of Tregs in tolerant kidney transplant recipients. Sequenced by immunoSEQ multiplex PCR; TCRdb stores in-frame clones only, minus some. The data hold 15,000 to 17,000 clones, with roughly 50% observed a single time. Antigen specificity for these receptors is unknown. The sample was CD4+ T cells from blood cultured with allogeneic cells, taken before the transplant. The receptors shown here come from a human patient who received a combined kidney and bone marrow transplant. Each CDR3 is given with its conserved first and last residue.

v_gene | CDR3aa
TRBV19 | CASSLLAGGEYGEQYF
TRBV5-4 | CASSRKAGGAKETQYF
TRBV30 | CAWSRAYEQYF
TRBV7-9 | CASSLGLAANTGELFF
TRBV30 | CAWSVNNNSPLHF
TRBV19 | CASSMNQLAYEQYF
TRBV11-3 | CASSQTRVTDTQYF
TRBV27 | CASSLDRAGDYGYTF
TRBV4-1 | CASSQDQRQGEQFF
TRBV5-6 | CASRLAGGPDNEQFF
TRBV30 | CAWRRAPGDHYGYTF
TRBV11-3 | CASSLGLAGGVADTQYF
TRBV7-2 | CASSLLSSGRVRETQYF
TRBV10-3 | CASWGGAKAGELFF
TRBV5-6 | CASSLYGAYEQYF
TRBV11-3 | CASSFGASETQYF
TRBV7-9 | CASSLVGTSVNEQFF
TRBV11-3 | CASSFVWGGIQYF
TRBV6-5 | CASSWTGSGNTIYF
TRBV19 | CASSIRQGNNYGYTF
TRBV11-2 | CASSFTYNSPLHF
TRBV11-2 | CASSFDTGGLLGYTF
TRBV6-6 | CASSYRGSAYEQYF
TRBV18 | CASSPTIQETQYF
TRBV28 | CASSATGGVGANVLTF
TRBV4-3 | CASSHEKTIRGFTDTQYF
TRBV7-9 | CASSSQIAADTQYF
TRBV19 | CASTPQGASNQPQHF
TRBV5-1 | CASSLGLNSVRETQYF
TRBV10-3 | CAIRAGGIQETQYF
TRBV15 | CATSSGAGETQYF
TRBV5-5 | CASSPSLYASGTQYF
TRBV7-8 | CASSLGGSGYNEQFF
TRBV7-2 | CASSFDRWAYGEQFF
TRBV7-2 | CASSLTDRGVTEAFF
TRBV11-2 | CASSPPSGGTPDTQYF
TRBV4-3 | CASSRGTSGIPYEQYF
TRBV7-2 | CASSSWTSQETQYF
TRBV6-1 | CASSDIAGVTDTQYF
TRBV10-3 | CAIGEATGMGTDTQYF
TRBV4-2 | CASSQVGDRGHEQYF
TRBV7-9 | CASGTNKNYGYTF
TRBV6-1 | CASRRGGAYNEQFF
TRBV9 | CASSVVPGVNTEAFF
TRBV28 | CASSPAGGIYEQYF
TRBV7-9 | CASSFRSGFWAEAFF
TRBV19 | CASKVAGVKDTQYF
TRBV28 | CASSQEGSPLHF
TRBV4-1 | CASSQVDRGETQYF
TRBV6-6 | CASRGLAGADTQYF
TRBV9 | CASSPQTGRTYEQYF
TRBV7-9 | CASSQQGQSKTQYF